Following are 10 T cell receptor beta chains from one sample sequenced in a study of T cell responses to AZD1222 COVID-19 vaccine. Clones were read by immunoSEQ multiplex PCR, and TCRdb kept only the in-frame ones, dropping some. In the table there are about 120,000 clones, around 89% of which are singletons. Sequencing was performed on peripheral blood, taken 28 days after the second AZD1222 dose. These receptor sequences come from an adult who received the AZD1222 COVID-19 vaccine.

This chain links TRBV18 with TRBJ2-3; D gene uncertain. Germline V gene lookup returns CDR1 KGHSH and CDR2 LQKENI. Trimming removed 2 bases at V and 0 bases at J, with 9 bases between. The CDR3 has 15 residues. Written as DNA, the CDR3 is TGTGCCAGCTCACCATCGCAGGCAAGCACAGATACGCAGTATTTT. The encoded protein is CASSPSQASTDTQYF.

The V call is TRBV5-1, the J call TRBJ1-1; TRBD1 is a possible D gene (5 bases). Germline CDR1 is SGHRS and CDR2 is YFSETQ. V was pared by 6 bases and J by 3 bases, with 15 bases between. The CDR3 contains 14 residues. The CDR3 spells CASTLARGDTEAFF. For the CDR3, the DNA is TGCGCCAGCACCCTGGCTCGGGGGGACACTGAAGCTTTCTTT.

The CDR3 loop reads CASSYRGGNTEAFF. The CDR3 coding sequence is TGTGCCAGCAGTTATAGGGGGGGGAACACTGAAGCTTTCTTT. V usage is TRBV6-5 and J usage is TRBJ1-1, with a weak D call TRBD1 (6 bases). Trimming cost V 3 bases and J 1 base, with 9 bases left between them. Germline V gene sequence: CDR1 MNHEY, CDR2 SVGAGI. The CDR3 sequence is 14 residues long.

The rearrangement uses TRBV11-2 and TRBJ1-6; D gene uncertain. V was shortened by 4 bases and J by 2 bases, with 3 bases between the two germline ends. This CDR3 contains 13 residues. CDR1 SGHAT and CDR2 FQNNGV come from the germline V gene. CDR3 DNA sequence: TGTGCCAGCAGCTCTACCTATAATTCACCCCTCCACTTT. Amino acids: CASSSTYNSPLHF.

This chain connects TRBV2 to TRBJ2-2; TRBD2 matches at 7 bases. With 2 bases clipped from V and 3 bases from J, the junction kept 6 bases outside the gene matches. Germline CDR1 is SNHLY and CDR2 is FYNNEI. This CDR3 contains 16 residues. CDR3 in DNA: TGTGCCAGCAGTGAATTGAATAGCGGGCACACCGGGGAGCTGTTTTTT. Translated: CASSELNSGHTGELFF.

V usage is TRBV30 and J usage is TRBJ1-1, with D tentatively TRBD1 (6 bases). Trimming cost V 3 bases and J 1 base, with 9 bases left between them. Germline V gene sequence: CDR1 GTSNPN, CDR2 SVGIG (reference sequence). The CDR3 loop spans 13 amino acids. CDR3 nucleotide sequence: TGTGCCTGGAGGGCGACAGGGAACACTGAAGCTTTCTTT. Translating it yields CAWRATGNTEAFF.

The chain links TRBV13 to TRBJ2-1, with 9 nucleotides matching TRBD2. In germline, CDR1 is PRHDT, CDR2 FYEKMQ (reference sequence). Trimming at V came to 5 bases and at J to 9 bases, leaving 14 bases not matched to a gene. CDR3 length: 16 amino acids. CDR3 loop: CASSPKGSGGRGEQFF. The DNA for the CDR3 is TGTGCCAGCAGCCCGAAGGGTAGCGGGGGCCGAGGTGAGCAGTTCTTC.

Sample share makes this clone medium-sized. The V call is TRBV14, the J call TRBJ1-1; D might be TRBD1 (5 bases). The CDR3 is made up of 14 amino acids. Per the germline V gene, CDR1 is SGHDN and CDR2 is FVKESK. V was cut by 1 base and J by 1 base, with 7 bases left in between. CDR3 coding DNA: TGTGCCAGCAGCCAAGGGAGGGGGAACACTGAAGCTTTCTTT. Its translation: CASSQGRGNTEAFF.

This clone was recorded a few times. The chain carries TRBV7-8 and TRBJ2-7; tentative D call: TRBD1 (6 bases). The V end was cut by 9 bases, the J end by 2 bases, with 11 bases between. Germline V gives CDR1 SGHVS, CDR2 FQNEAQ. This CDR3 contains 12 residues. The CDR3 nucleotides are TGTGCCAGTAGGGACAAGACCTACGAGCAGTACTTC. Translated: CASRDKTYEQYF.

The chain uses TRBV30 and TRBJ2-3; tentative D call: TRBD1 (6 bases). The CDR3 loop spans 13 amino acids. Germline loops: CDR1 GTSNPN, CDR2 SVGIG (reference sequence). Trimming cost V 3 bases and J 2 bases, with 9 bases left between them. This CDR3 is CAWSWDNTDTQYF. The DNA for the CDR3 is TGTGCCTGGAGCTGGGACAACACAGATACGCAGTATTTT.